This is a list of T cell receptor beta chains from one sample in a study of T cell changes during pregnancy in multiple sclerosis. TCRdb keeps only in-frame clones here, not all; method: immunoSEQ multiplex PCR. The data show approximately 100,000 clones, around 90% seen once. The sample in question was peripheral blood, obtained before pregnancy. The receptors stem from a female donor with multiple sclerosis, enrolled in a pregnancy study. CDR3s include the opening cysteine and the closing phenylalanine or tryptophan. Fields, in order: clone size, V gene, J gene, D gene, CDR3 protein, CDR3 DNA. D genes are given only for firm matches. Clone size appears in some rows only: once, few, many, or a class for an expanded clone.

clone size: .; V gene: TRBV7-7; J gene: TRBJ2-1; D gene: TRBD1; CDR3 protein: CASSLTGGTNNEQFF; CDR3 DNA: TGTGCTAGCAGCTTGACAGGGGGCACAAACAATGAGCAGTTCTTC
clone size: .; V gene: TRBV9; J gene: TRBJ2-3; D gene: .; CDR3 protein: CASSVGAATDTQYF; CDR3 DNA: TGTGCCAGCAGCGTTGGGGCGGCCACAGATACGCAGTATTTT
clone size: .; V gene: TRBV13; J gene: TRBJ2-2; D gene: TRBD2; CDR3 protein: CASSLALAGVSNLFRVTGELFF; CDR3 DNA: TGTGCCAGCAGCTTAGCCCTAGCGGGAGTTTCCAATCTTTTCAGAGTAACCGGGGAGCTGTTTTTT
clone size: .; V gene: TRBV25-1; J gene: TRBJ1-1; D gene: .; CDR3 protein: CASSPQGGTEAFF; CDR3 DNA: TGTGCCAGCAGTCCCCAGGGTGGCACTGAAGCTTTCTTT
clone size: .; V gene: TRBV2; J gene: TRBJ2-7; D gene: .; CDR3 protein: CASSPTGFREQYF; CDR3 DNA: TGTGCCAGCAGTCCCACGGGGTTCCGGGAGCAGTACTTC
clone size: .; V gene: TRBV15; J gene: TRBJ1-5; D gene: .; CDR3 protein: CATRGTPNQPQHF; CDR3 DNA: TGTGCCACACGGGGGACGCCCAATCAGCCCCAGCATTTT
clone size: .; V gene: TRBV28; J gene: TRBJ1-4; D gene: TRBD1; CDR3 protein: CASSFYRTGDSEKLFF; CDR3 DNA: TGTGCCAGCAGTTTCTACCGGACAGGGGATTCCGAAAAACTGTTTTTT
clone size: .; V gene: TRBV27; J gene: TRBJ1-4; D gene: .; CDR3 protein: CASSPPFRGTTNEKLFF; CDR3 DNA: TGTGCCAGCAGTCCCCCGTTTAGGGGAACAACTAATGAAAAACTGTTTTTT
clone size: .; V gene: TRBV27; J gene: TRBJ2-5; D gene: TRBD1; CDR3 protein: CASTRTGTGSETQYF; CDR3 DNA: TGTGCCAGCACCCGAACCGGGACAGGCTCGGAGACCCAGTACTTC
clone size: .; V gene: TRBV2; J gene: TRBJ2-1; D gene: TRBD2; CDR3 protein: CASSEVFLAALSYNEQFF; CDR3 DNA: TGTGCCAGCAGTGAAGTGTTTCTAGCGGCCCTCTCCTACAATGAGCAGTTCTTC
clone size: .; V gene: TRBV28; J gene: TRBJ2-7; D gene: .; CDR3 protein: CASSLSGYEQYF; CDR3 DNA: TGTGCCAGCAGTTTATCAGGGTACGAGCAGTACTTC
clone size: .; V gene: TRBV7-9; J gene: TRBJ1-1; D gene: .; CDR3 protein: CASSLTANTEAFF; CDR3 DNA: TGTGCCAGCAGCTTAACAGCGAACACTGAAGCTTTCTTT
clone size: .; V gene: TRBV7-2; J gene: TRBJ2-5; D gene: .; CDR3 protein: CASNRMQGGRETQYF; CDR3 DNA: TGTGCCAGCAACAGGATGCAGGGTGGGCGAGAGACCCAGTACTTC
clone size: .; V gene: TRBV5-1; J gene: TRBJ1-1; D gene: TRBD1; CDR3 protein: CASRSGQDTEAFF; CDR3 DNA: TGCGCCAGCAGATCGGGACAGGACACTGAAGCTTTCTTT
clone size: once; V gene: TRBV29-1; J gene: TRBJ2-2; D gene: .; CDR3 protein: CSVVPSENTGELFF; CDR3 DNA: TGCAGCGTTGTACCTTCAGAGAACACCGGGGAGCTGTTTTTT
clone size: .; V gene: TRBV6-5; J gene: TRBJ1-6; D gene: .; CDR3 protein: CASQDRFNSPLHF; CDR3 DNA: TGTGCCAGCCAGGACAGATTTAATTCACCCCTCCACTTT
clone size: .; V gene: TRBV7-2; J gene: TRBJ2-5; D gene: .; CDR3 protein: CASSQEGFKSRETQYF; CDR3 DNA: TGTGCCAGCAGTCAGGAGGGTTTCAAATCTAGAGAGACCCAGTACTTC
clone size: .; V gene: TRBV7-6; J gene: TRBJ2-1; D gene: TRBD2; CDR3 protein: CASSTGLAGLYNEQFF; CDR3 DNA: TGTGCCAGCAGCACGGGACTAGCGGGACTCTACAATGAGCAGTTCTTC
clone size: .; V gene: TRBV28; J gene: TRBJ2-3; D gene: TRBD2; CDR3 protein: CASSFGVAGGLGGDTQYF; CDR3 DNA: TGTGCCAGCAGTTTTGGGGTGGCGGGAGGGCTAGGAGGAGATACGCAGTATTTT
clone size: .; V gene: TRBV21-1; J gene: TRBJ2-7; D gene: .; CDR3 protein: CASSILCEQYF; CDR3 DNA: TGTGCCAGCAGCATACTATGCGAGCAGTACTTC
clone size: .; V gene: TRBV7-9; J gene: TRBJ1-2; D gene: .; CDR3 protein: CASSPEGYGYTF; CDR3 DNA: TGTGCCAGCAGCCCAGAGGGCTATGGCTACACCTTC
clone size: .; V gene: TRBV9; J gene: TRBJ2-3; D gene: TRBD2; CDR3 protein: CASSPRLAGVRTDTQYF; CDR3 DNA: TGTGCCAGCAGCCCCCGCCTAGCGGGGGTAAGGACAGATACGCAGTATTTT
clone size: once; V gene: TRBV11-2; J gene: TRBJ2-1; D gene: TRBD2; CDR3 protein: CASSTLKKTGTKTRNEQFF; CDR3 DNA: TGTGCCAGCAGCACCCTGAAGAAGACCGGGACTAAGACCCGCAATGAGCAGTTCTTC
clone size: few; V gene: TRBV10-3; J gene: TRBJ1-5; D gene: .; CDR3 protein: CAISDQGSKPQHF; CDR3 DNA: TGTGCCATCAGTGACCAGGGTTCCAAGCCCCAGCATTTT
clone size: .; V gene: TRBV4-2; J gene: TRBJ2-7; D gene: .; CDR3 protein: CASSQDLLGYEQYF; CDR3 DNA: TGTGCCAGCAGCCAAGATTTACTAGGCTACGAGCAGTACTTC
clone size: .; V gene: TRBV2; J gene: TRBJ1-2; D gene: .; CDR3 protein: CASTGGEFSYGYTF; CDR3 DNA: TGTGCCAGCACCGGGGGGGAGTTCAGCTATGGCTACACCTTC
clone size: .; V gene: TRBV7-2; J gene: TRBJ2-5; D gene: .; CDR3 protein: CASSRTFRETQYF; CDR3 DNA: TGTGCCAGCAGCCGGACTTTCCGGGAGACCCAGTACTTC
clone size: .; V gene: TRBV18; J gene: TRBJ1-5; D gene: .; CDR3 protein: CASSPGGLGNQPQHF; CDR3 DNA: TGTGCCAGCTCACCCGGGGGGTTGGGGAATCAGCCCCAGCATTTT
clone size: .; V gene: TRBV7-9; J gene: TRBJ2-5; D gene: TRBD1; CDR3 protein: CASSLSRDSQYF; CDR3 DNA: TGTGCCAGCAGTCTCTCCCGGGACAGCCAGTACTTC
clone size: .; V gene: TRBV5-1; J gene: TRBJ1-2; D gene: TRBD1; CDR3 protein: CASSLDRGYGYTF; CDR3 DNA: TGCGCCAGCAGCTTGGACAGGGGGTATGGCTACACCTTC
clone size: .; V gene: TRBV5-5; J gene: TRBJ1-2; D gene: .; CDR3 protein: CASSLAPKTMEGYTF; CDR3 DNA: TGTGCCAGCAGCTTGGCGCCAAAAACTATGGAGGGCTACACCTTC
clone size: .; V gene: TRBV6-1; J gene: TRBJ2-1; D gene: .; CDR3 protein: CASSPGGKGQEQFF; CDR3 DNA: TGTGCCAGCAGCCCAGGAGGGAAGGGGCAGGAGCAGTTCTTC
clone size: .; V gene: TRBV29-1; J gene: TRBJ1-1; D gene: .; CDR3 protein: CSVGAQGLNTEAFF; CDR3 DNA: TGCAGCGTTGGGGCACAGGGTCTGAACACTGAAGCTTTCTTT
clone size: .; V gene: TRBV6-6; J gene: TRBJ1-4; D gene: TRBD1; CDR3 protein: CASSYSGTGDEKLFF; CDR3 DNA: TGTGCCAGCAGTTATTCCGGGACAGGGGATGAAAAACTGTTTTTT
clone size: .; V gene: TRBV27; J gene: TRBJ2-7; D gene: TRBD2; CDR3 protein: CASSFPSVPGGPLYEQYF; CDR3 DNA: TGTGCCAGCAGTTTCCCCTCCGTTCCGGGAGGGCCGCTTTACGAGCAGTACTTC
clone size: .; V gene: TRBV19; J gene: TRBJ2-1; D gene: .; CDR3 protein: CASSWTSYNEQFF; CDR3 DNA: TGTGCCAGTAGCTGGACAAGTTACAATGAGCAGTTCTTC
clone size: .; V gene: TRBV7-9; J gene: TRBJ1-2; D gene: TRBD1; CDR3 protein: CASSLGGTGGYGYTF; CDR3 DNA: TGTGCCAGCAGCTTAGGTGGGACAGGGGGCTATGGCTACACCTTC
clone size: .; V gene: TRBV7-2; J gene: TRBJ2-5; D gene: TRBD1; CDR3 protein: CASSLGPQGARETQYF; CDR3 DNA: TGTGCCAGCAGCCTCGGGCCCCAGGGGGCTCGAGAGACCCAGTACTTC
clone size: .; V gene: TRBV27; J gene: TRBJ2-1; D gene: TRBD2; CDR3 protein: CASSLGSGGYNEQFF; CDR3 DNA: TGTGCCAGCAGTTTAGGTAGCGGGGGGTACAATGAGCAGTTCTTC
clone size: .; V gene: TRBV6-4; J gene: TRBJ1-2; D gene: TRBD1; CDR3 protein: CASSEGTGDNYGYTF; CDR3 DNA: TGTGCCAGCAGTGAAGGGACAGGGGATAACTATGGCTACACCTTC
clone size: .; V gene: TRBV5-5; J gene: TRBJ2-7; D gene: TRBD1; CDR3 protein: CASSWGQTYEQYF; CDR3 DNA: TGTGCCAGCAGCTGGGGACAGACCTACGAGCAGTACTTC
clone size: .; V gene: TRBV29-1; J gene: TRBJ1-4; D gene: .; CDR3 protein: CSVERRTAGGEKLFF; CDR3 DNA: TGCAGCGTTGAAAGACGGACGGCCGGGGGTGAAAAACTGTTTTTT
clone size: .; V gene: TRBV28; J gene: TRBJ2-1; D gene: TRBD2; CDR3 protein: CASSSGGSSYNEQFF; CDR3 DNA: TGTGCCAGCAGTTCGGGAGGGAGCTCCTACAATGAGCAGTTCTTC
clone size: .; V gene: TRBV9; J gene: TRBJ2-7; D gene: TRBD1; CDR3 protein: CASSVEATGGSYEQYF; CDR3 DNA: TGTGCCAGCAGCGTAGAAGCGACAGGGGGCTCCTACGAGCAGTACTTC
clone size: .; V gene: TRBV5-4; J gene: TRBJ2-6; D gene: TRBD1; CDR3 protein: CASSVTGGAGANVLTF; CDR3 DNA: TGTGCCAGCAGTGTTACAGGGGGCGCCGGGGCCAACGTCCTGACTTTC
clone size: .; V gene: TRBV11-1; J gene: TRBJ2-1; D gene: TRBD2; CDR3 protein: CASSLGGLAGVDEQFF; CDR3 DNA: TGTGCCAGCAGCTTAGGCGGACTAGCGGGGGTCGATGAGCAGTTCTTC
clone size: .; V gene: TRBV11-2; J gene: TRBJ2-1; D gene: TRBD2; CDR3 protein: CASSLLTSGSTDEQFF; CDR3 DNA: TGTGCCAGCAGCCTCCTCACTAGCGGGAGTACGGATGAGCAGTTCTTC
clone size: .; V gene: TRBV21-1; J gene: TRBJ2-7; D gene: .; CDR3 protein: CASSTSCPRGHEQYF; CDR3 DNA: TGTGCCAGCAGCACTTCCTGTCCTAGGGGCCACGAGCAGTACTTC
clone size: .; V gene: TRBV10-3; J gene: TRBJ1-1; D gene: TRBD1; CDR3 protein: CASGQGQLNTEAFF; CDR3 DNA: TGTGCCTCCGGACAGGGGCAGTTGAACACTGAAGCTTTCTTT
clone size: few; V gene: TRBV7-2; J gene: TRBJ1-5; D gene: .; CDR3 protein: CASSLAGRSNQPQHF; CDR3 DNA: TGTGCCAGCAGCTTAGCAGGCAGGAGCAATCAGCCCCAGCATTTT
clone size: .; V gene: TRBV6-5; J gene: TRBJ2-2; D gene: .; CDR3 protein: CASSATIRLVGELFF; CDR3 DNA: TGTGCCAGCAGCGCCACTATTCGTCTAGTCGGGGAGCTGTTTTTT
clone size: .; V gene: TRBV5-6; J gene: TRBJ2-7; D gene: .; CDR3 protein: CASSFGGREQYF; CDR3 DNA: TGTGCCAGCAGCTTCGGCGGGCGGGAGCAGTACTTC
clone size: .; V gene: TRBV9; J gene: TRBJ1-2; D gene: .; CDR3 protein: CASSVGGEQTNYGYTF; CDR3 DNA: TGTGCCAGCAGCGTAGGGGGCGAGCAGACCAACTATGGCTACACCTTC
clone size: .; V gene: TRBV29-1; J gene: TRBJ1-1; D gene: TRBD1; CDR3 protein: CSAEGQGALGEAFF; CDR3 DNA: TGCAGCGCTGAGGGACAGGGCGCGCTAGGTGAAGCTTTCTTT
clone size: .; V gene: TRBV6-5; J gene: TRBJ1-1; D gene: TRBD1; CDR3 protein: CASSYTDRVSTEAFF; CDR3 DNA: TGTGCCAGCAGTTACACAGACAGGGTAAGTACTGAAGCTTTCTTT
clone size: few; V gene: TRBV6-4; J gene: TRBJ1-2; D gene: .; CDR3 protein: CASSDSWGGYTF; CDR3 DNA: TGTGCCAGCAGTGACTCATGGGGCGGCTACACCTTC
clone size: .; V gene: TRBV5-5; J gene: TRBJ2-3; D gene: TRBD2; CDR3 protein: CASSWDRGGMDTQYF; CDR3 DNA: TGTGCCAGCAGCTGGGACCGGGGGGGCATGGATACGCAGTATTTT
clone size: .; V gene: TRBV4-1; J gene: TRBJ2-7; D gene: TRBD1; CDR3 protein: CASSPTDRGADYEQYF; CDR3 DNA: TGCGCCAGCAGCCCAACGGACAGGGGGGCAGACTACGAGCAGTACTTC
clone size: .; V gene: TRBV19; J gene: TRBJ2-2; D gene: TRBD1; CDR3 protein: CASRQLRGDRGRHTGELFF; CDR3 DNA: TGTGCCAGTAGACAATTGCGGGGGGACAGGGGGCGACACACCGGGGAGCTGTTTTTT
clone size: .; V gene: TRBV28; J gene: TRBJ2-6; D gene: .; CDR3 protein: CASIPSGANVLTF; CDR3 DNA: TGTGCCAGCATTCCTTCTGGGGCCAACGTCCTGACTTTC